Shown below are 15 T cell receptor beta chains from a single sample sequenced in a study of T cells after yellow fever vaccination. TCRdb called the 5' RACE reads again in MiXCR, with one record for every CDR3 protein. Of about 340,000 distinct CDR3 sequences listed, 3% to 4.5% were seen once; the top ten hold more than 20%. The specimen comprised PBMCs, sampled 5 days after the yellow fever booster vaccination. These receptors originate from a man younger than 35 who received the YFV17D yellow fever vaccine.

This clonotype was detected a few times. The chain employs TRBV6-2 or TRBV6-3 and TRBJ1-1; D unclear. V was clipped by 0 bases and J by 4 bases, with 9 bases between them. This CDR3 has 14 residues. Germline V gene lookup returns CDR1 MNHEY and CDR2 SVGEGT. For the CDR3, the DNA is TGTGCCAGCAGTTACTCGGTTGGGTCCACTGAAGCTTTCTTT. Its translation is CASSYSVGSTEAFF.

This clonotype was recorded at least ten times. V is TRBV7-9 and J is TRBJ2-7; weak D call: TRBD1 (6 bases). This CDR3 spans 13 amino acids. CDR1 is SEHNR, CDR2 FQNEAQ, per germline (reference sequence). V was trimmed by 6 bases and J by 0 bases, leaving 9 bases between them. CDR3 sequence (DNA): TGTGCCAGCAGTTCCAGGGGCTCCTACGAGCAGTACGTC. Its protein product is CASSSRGSYEQYV.

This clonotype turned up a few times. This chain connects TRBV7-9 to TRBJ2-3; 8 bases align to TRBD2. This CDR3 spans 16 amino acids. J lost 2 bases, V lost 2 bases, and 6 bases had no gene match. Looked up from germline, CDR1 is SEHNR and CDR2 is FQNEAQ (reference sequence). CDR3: CASSLIERGITDTQYF. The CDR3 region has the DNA TGTGCCAGCAGCTTAATCGAGCGGGGGATCACAGATACGCAGTATTTT.

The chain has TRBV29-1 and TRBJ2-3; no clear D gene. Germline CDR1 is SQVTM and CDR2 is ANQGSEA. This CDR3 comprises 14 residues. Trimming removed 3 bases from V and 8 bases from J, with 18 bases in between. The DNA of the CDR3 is TGCAGCGTTGATGCGTTCTCTACCCTCGGTACGCAGTATTTT. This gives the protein CSVDAFSTLGTQYF.

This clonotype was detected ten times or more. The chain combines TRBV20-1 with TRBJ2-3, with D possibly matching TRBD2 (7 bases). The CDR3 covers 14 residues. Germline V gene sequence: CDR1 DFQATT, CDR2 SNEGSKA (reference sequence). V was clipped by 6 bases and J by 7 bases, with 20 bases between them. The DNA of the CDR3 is TGCAGTGCGCGTGGGGGGGGCGCGGGTTATACGCAGTATTTT. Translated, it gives CSARGGGAGYTQYF.

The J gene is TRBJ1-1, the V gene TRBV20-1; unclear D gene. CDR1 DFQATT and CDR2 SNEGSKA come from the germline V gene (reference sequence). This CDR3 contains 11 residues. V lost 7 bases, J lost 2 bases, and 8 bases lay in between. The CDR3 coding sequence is TGCAGTGGGAGAAGTAACACTGAAGCTTTCTTT. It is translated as CSGRSNTEAFF.

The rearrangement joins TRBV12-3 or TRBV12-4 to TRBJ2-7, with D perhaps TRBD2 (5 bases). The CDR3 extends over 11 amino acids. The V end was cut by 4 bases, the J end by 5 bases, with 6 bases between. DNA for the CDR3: TGTGCCAGCAGTTCCGGGGACGAGCAGTACGTC. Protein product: CASSSGDEQYV.

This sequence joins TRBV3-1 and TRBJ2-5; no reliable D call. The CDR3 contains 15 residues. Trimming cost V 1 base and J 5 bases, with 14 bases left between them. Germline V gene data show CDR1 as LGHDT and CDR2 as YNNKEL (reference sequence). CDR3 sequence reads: CASSQVPVGGETQYF. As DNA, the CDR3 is TGTGCCAGCAGCCAAGTGCCTGTGGGTGGGGAGACCCAGTACTTC.

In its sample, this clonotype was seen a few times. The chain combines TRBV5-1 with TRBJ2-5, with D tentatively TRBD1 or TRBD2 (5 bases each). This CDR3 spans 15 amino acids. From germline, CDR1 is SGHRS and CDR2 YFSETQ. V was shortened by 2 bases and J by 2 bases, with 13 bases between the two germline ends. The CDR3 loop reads CASSFQGRIQETQYF. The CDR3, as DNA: TGCGCCAGCAGCTTTCAGGGACGGATACAAGAGACCCAGTACTTC.

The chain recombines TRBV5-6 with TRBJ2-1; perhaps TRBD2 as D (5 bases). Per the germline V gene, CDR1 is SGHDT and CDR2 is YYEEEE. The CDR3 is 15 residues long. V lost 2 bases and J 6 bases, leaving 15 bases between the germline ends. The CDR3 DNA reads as TGTGCCAGCAGCTTAGAACGGGATTGGGGCAATGAGCAGTTCTTC. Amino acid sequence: CASSLERDWGNEQFF.

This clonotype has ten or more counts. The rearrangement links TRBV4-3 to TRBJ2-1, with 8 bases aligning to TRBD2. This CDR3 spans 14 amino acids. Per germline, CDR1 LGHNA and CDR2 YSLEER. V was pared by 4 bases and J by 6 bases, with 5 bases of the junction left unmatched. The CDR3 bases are TGCGCCAGCAGCCGCGGCGGGGGGCTCAATGAGCAGTTCTTC. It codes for CASSRGGGLNEQFF.

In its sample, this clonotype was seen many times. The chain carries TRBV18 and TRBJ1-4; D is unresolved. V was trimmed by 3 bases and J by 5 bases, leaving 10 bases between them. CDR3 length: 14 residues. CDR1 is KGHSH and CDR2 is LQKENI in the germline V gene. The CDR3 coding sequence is TGTGCCAGCTCACCCTTACCGGGGAATGAAAAACTGTTTTTT. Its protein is CASSPLPGNEKLFF.

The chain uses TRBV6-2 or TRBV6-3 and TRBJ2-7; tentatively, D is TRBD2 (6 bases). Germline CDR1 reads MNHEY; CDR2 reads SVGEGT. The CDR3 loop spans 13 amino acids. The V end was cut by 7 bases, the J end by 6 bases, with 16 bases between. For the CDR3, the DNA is TGTGCCAGCACCACGACAAGCGGGTTCGAGCAGTACTTC. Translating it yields CASTTTSGFEQYF.

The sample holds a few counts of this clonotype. The CDR3 here is CASSQRDIYNEQFF. As DNA, the CDR3 is TGTGCCAGCAGCCAACGGGACATCTACAATGAGCAGTTCTTC. This sequence joins TRBV7-9 and TRBJ2-1; a weak D match, TRBD1 (6 bases). The CDR3 is made up of 14 amino acids. Germline V lookup: CDR1 SEHNR, CDR2 FQNEAQ (reference sequence). Trimming removed 5 bases at V and 3 bases at J, with 11 bases between.

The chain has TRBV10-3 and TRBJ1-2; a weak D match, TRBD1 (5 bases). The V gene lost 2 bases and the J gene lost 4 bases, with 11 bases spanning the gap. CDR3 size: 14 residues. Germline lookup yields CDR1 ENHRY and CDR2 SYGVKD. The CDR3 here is CAISEGRGSYGYTF. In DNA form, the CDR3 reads TGTGCCATCAGTGAGGGGCGGGGGAGCTATGGCTACACCTTC.